Described below is a single TCR beta chain sequence and its context. The data are from a study of blood T cell repertoires in COVID-19. The overall study: COVID-19 samples from acute and convalescent phases originated in the United States, Italy and Spain. PBMCs, B-cell-depleted T cells, or T cells provided the cDNA or gDNA that made up the material.

Libraries were prepared by immunoSEQ multiplex PCR; TCRdb keeps only in-frame clonotypes and omits some of them. The sample has 180,000 or so clones; about 86% are singletons. Per germline, CDR1 SGHRS and CDR2 YFSETQ. The CDR3 covers 14 residues. V was pared by 2 bases and J by 5 bases, with 4 bases of the junction left unmatched. The clonotype was recovered from a woman aged 25 to 39 with active or convalescent COVID-19. The material sequenced was peripheral blood. This chain connects TRBV5-1 to TRBJ1-5, with 7 bases lining up with TRBD1. In nucleotides, the CDR3 is TGCGCCAGCAGCTTAGGACAGGTTGATCAGCCCCAGCATTTT. This codes for CASSLGQVDQPQHF.